The sequence of this TCR beta chain was determined in a study of T cell responses to AZD1222 COVID-19 vaccine. Study-wide context: Timing groups of about 4 and about 12 weeks for second doses were pooled. Study-level results: The number of AZD1222 recipients seropositive at baseline was only five to seven.

The CDR3 is made up of 12 amino acids. CDR1 SGHTA and CDR2 FQGNSA come from the germline V gene. Trimming took 1 base from V and 8 from J, leaving 8 bases between them. Clones were sequenced by immunoSEQ multiplex PCR, and TCRdb holds only the in-frame ones, with some missing. The table has 95,000 to 110,000 clones, 88% seen once; the top ten hold over 7.5%. Details on this clone: The antigen remains unidentified.

The starting material was peripheral blood, obtained on day 0 of AZD1222 vaccination. This sequence originates from an adult in good health. The chain employs TRBV7-2 and TRBJ1-2, with D hard to call. For the CDR3, the DNA is TGTGCCAGCAGCTTAGAAGGGTCCGGCTACACCTTC. Translating gives CASSLEGSGYTF.